The source of this T cell receptor beta chain is a study of spatial heterogeneity in lung cancer. Looking at the study overall: Follow-up PBMC specimens underwent sequencing when available; their median timing was roughly two years after resection. Raw-read counts averaged over ten per unique TCR and UMI combination. Study conclusions and caveats: There were more appearances of ubiquitous expanded tumor TCRs in blood at resection than at follow-up.

This clonotype was recorded a few times. What it binds is unknown. Sample time point: blood at routine non-recurrence follow-up after resection. Whole RNA, which was extracted from tumor, nontumor lung tissue or frozen PBMC, was sequenced without any cell sorting. The CDR3 totals 12 residues. The V end was cut by 9 bases, the J end by 8 bases, with 16 bases between. The presence of a unique molecular identifier marked each TCR cDNA molecule. One entry per CDR3 protein results from TCRdb running MiXCR on the 5' RACE reads. The repertoire holds about 120,000 distinct CDR3 sequences, with about 12% as singletons.

This chain connects TRBV12-3 or TRBV12-4 to TRBJ1-2; D gene uncertain. The TCR was taken from a male donor with early-stage non-small cell lung cancer. The sample in question was PBMCs, obtained at follow-up. The CDR3 reads CASTNWGDGYTF. The CDR3 coding sequence is TGTGCCAGTACAAATTGGGGAGACGGCTACACCTTC.